This TCR beta chain was documented in a study of siplizumab effects on memory and regulatory T cells. Study details: Mixed lymphocyte reactions were performed as paired cultures containing siplizumab at around 1 ug/mL or no drug.

This CDR3 is built from 13 residues. The germline V gene has CDR1 MNHEY and CDR2 SMNVEV (reference sequence). J was trimmed by 2 bases and V by 3 bases; bases with no gene match: 1. Per sample, 10^5 or so TCR templates underwent assay. Measured with immunoSEQ multiplex PCR; TCRdb has only the in-frame clones, and not every one. The table records several thousand clones, about 40% of them present only once. Coculture of mixed lymphocyte reaction cells was performed at 37°C for 5 to 6 days. Once responder PBMCs had been labelled with CFSE and stimulator PBMCs with Violet Dye, they were mixed 1:1. This clone is categorized as medium-sized (0.01 to 0.1%). Its antigen is undetermined. Overall study findings and caveats: Apparently key alloresponse contributors, naive T cells also seemed more diverse than memory cells.

This TCR was sampled from a human donor in good health; the cells came from an allogeneic mixed lymphocyte reaction. The specimen was CFSE-low (dividing) CD8+ T cells sorted from an allogeneic mixed lymphocyte reaction. This rearrangement joins TRBV27 to TRBJ2-7, with 7 bases identical to TRBD2. The CDR3 region is CASSFSGPYEQYF. The CDR3 DNA follows: TGTGCCAGCAGTTTTAGCGGGCCCTACGAGCAGTACTTC.